The next 29 T cell receptor beta chains were all read from a single sample in a study of identical twins. TCRdb analysed the 5' RACE reads with MiXCR anew, one entry per CDR3 protein. The data contain 1.5 million to 2 million distinct CDR3 sequences, around 33% of them singletons. Sequenced material: cord blood. Receptors were obtained from a newborn girl in good health.

The CDR3 nucleotides are TGCAGTGCTAGAGAAGCGGGACGTCCGGGGGACATTCAGTACTTC. Protein sequence: CSAREAGRPGDIQYF. The V call is TRBV20-1, the J call TRBJ2-4; 7 bases map to TRBD2. The CDR3 has 15 residues. Germline V gene lookup returns CDR1 DFQATT and CDR2 SNEGSKA (reference sequence). V trimming: 0 bases; J trimming: 8 bases; junction bases outside the gene matches: 10.

This clonotype has more than one count but fewer than ten. This rearrangement joins TRBV7-9 to TRBJ1-4, with a tentative D call TRBD1 (5 bases). The V gene's germline CDR1 is SEHNR and CDR2 FQNEAQ (reference sequence). This CDR3 is 16 amino acids long. V was trimmed by 0 bases and J by 2 bases, leaving 10 bases between them. The CDR3 region has the DNA TGTGCCAGCAGCTTAGCCCGGGGGGTCACTAATGAAAAACTGTTTTTT. Translation gives CASSLARGVTNEKLFF. Using reference TRBV7-9 and TRBJ1-4 for the parts outside the CDR3, the full variable domain is DTGVSQNPRHKITKRGQNVTFRCDPISEHNRLYWYRQTLGQGPEFLTYFQNEAQLEKSRLLSDRFSAERPKGSFSTLEIQRTEQGDSAMYLCASSLARGVTNEKLFFGSGTQLSVL.

The table lists this clonotype with a few counts. The CDR3 DNA sequence: TGTGCCAGCAGCGATGGGCGTATGGCAACTTACGAGCAGTACTTC. Its translation: CASSDGRMATYEQYF. This chain links TRBV7-6 with TRBJ2-7; D is unresolved. CDR1 is SGHVS, CDR2 FNYEAQ, per germline. Trimming pared 5 bases from V and 4 bases from J, leaving 18 bases between. This CDR3 has 15 residues.

The V and J genes are TRBV28 and TRBJ2-7; D may be TRBD1 (5 bases). Trimming took off 6 bases at V and 3 bases at J, with 15 bases between the two ends. The CDR3 length is 14 residues. Germline CDR1 is MDHEN and CDR2 is SYDVKM. The CDR3: CASRYPGAGYEQYF. CDR3 in DNA: TGTGCCAGCAGGTATCCTGGGGCCGGCTACGAGCAGTACTTC.

The CDR3 reads CASRTSGSWVNEQFF. The DNA for the CDR3 is TGTGCCAGCAGGACTAGCGGGAGTTGGGTCAATGAGCAGTTCTTC. The chain recombines TRBV12-3 or TRBV12-4 with TRBJ2-1, with 12 positions matching TRBD2. This CDR3 spans 15 amino acids. V lost 6 bases to trimming and J lost 6 bases; unmatched junction nucleotides: 6.

This chain uses TRBV27 with TRBJ2-4; no clear D gene. CDR1 is MNHEY and CDR2 is SMNVEV in the germline V gene (reference sequence). The CDR3 spans 13 residues. V dropped 5 bases and J dropped 15 bases, with 20 bases sitting between them. The CDR3 DNA is TGTGCCAGCAGTATTGCAGGATCCTACGAGCGGTACTTC. As protein: CASSIAGSYERYF.

The table lists this clonotype with a few counts. This rearrangement joins TRBV12-3 or TRBV12-4 to TRBJ2-1; 9 bases align to TRBD2. The closer fit of TRBJ2-7 to the DNA end suggests the J call may be wrong. The CDR3 length is 15 residues. Written as DNA, the CDR3 is TGTGCCAGCAGTCGACTAGCGGCCTCCTACAATGAGCAGTACTTC. Amino acid sequence: CASSRLAASYNEQYF.

This clonotype turned up a few times. The CDR3 sequence is CSARDFGSSYEQYF. The CDR3 DNA sequence: TGCAGTGCTAGAGATTTCGGGAGCTCCTACGAGCAGTACTTC. The V call is TRBV20-1, the J call TRBJ2-7; the D gene is possibly TRBD2 (6 bases). CDR3 size: 14 residues. Between the trimmed V and J ends, which lost 0 bases and 0 bases, there was a span of 9 bases. Germline V gene lookup returns CDR1 DFQATT and CDR2 SNEGSKA (reference sequence).

This clonotype was observed many times. The chain carries TRBV10-3 and TRBJ2-1; 7 bases are shared with TRBD1. The CDR3 loop spans 13 amino acids. V shed 6 bases, J shed 5 bases, and the junction held 4 bases outside the gene matches. Germline CDR1 is ENHRY and CDR2 is SYGVKD. CDR3 sequence: CAISGQVDNEQFF. In DNA, the CDR3 is TGTGCCATCAGCGGACAGGTGGACAATGAGCAGTTCTTC.

The chain uses TRBV12-3 or TRBV12-4 and TRBJ2-4; TRBD2 agrees at 13 bases. TRBJ2-7 explains the end of the DNA better; the J call may be wrong. The CDR3 covers 17 residues. In nucleotides, the CDR3 is TGTGCCAGCAGTAAACGGACGGGGACTAGCGGGACTTACGAGCAGTACTTC. Its translation: CASSKRTGTSGTYEQYF.

This clonotype was counted a few times. V and J are TRBV6-6 and TRBJ2-2; D is unresolved. V lost 2 bases and J lost 0, with 10 bases in between. CDR3 length equals 16 residues. From germline, CDR1 is MNHNY and CDR2 SVGAGI (reference sequence). The CDR3 coding sequence is TGTGCCAGCAGTTACGGGTCGGGCACGAACACCGGGGAGCTGTTTTTT. This translates into CASSYGSGTNTGELFF.

The J gene is TRBJ2-7, the V gene TRBV11-2, with a tentative D call TRBD2 (7 bases). V lost 4 bases and J 2 bases, leaving 15 bases between the germline ends. CDR3 length: 15 amino acids. Looked up from germline, CDR1 is SGHAT and CDR2 is FQNNGV. CDR3 DNA: TGTGCCAGCAGCTCCGGGGGGCTGGGGGCCTACGAGCAGTACTTC. Protein: CASSSGGLGAYEQYF. Looking up the rest from reference TRBV11-2 and TRBJ2-7 gives the full variable domain: EAGVAQSPRYKIIEKRQSVAFWCNPISGHATLYWYQQILGQGPKLLIQFQNNGVVDDSQLPKDRFSAERLKGVDSTLKIQPAKLEDSAVYLCASSSGGLGAYEQYFGPGTRLTVT.

A few counts support this clonotype. The gene calls are TRBV28 and TRBJ2-4; perhaps TRBD1 as D (5 bases). The DNA end is a closer match to TRBJ2-7, so the J assignment may be wrong. The germline V gene has CDR1 MDHEN and CDR2 SYDVKM. CDR3 length: 10 amino acids. This CDR3 reads CATQGYEQYF. As DNA, the CDR3 is TGTGCCACCCAGGGTTACGAGCAGTACTTC.

The rearrangement links TRBV7-8 to TRBJ2-1, with TRBD2 matching 14 bases. V gave up 5 bases and J gave up 6 bases; unmatched junction bases: 6. This CDR3 has 16 amino acids. Germline CDR1 reads SGHVS; CDR2 reads FQNEAQ. Here the CDR3 reads CASSRRLAGGRNEQFF. The CDR3 DNA reads TGTGCCAGCAGCCGACGACTAGCGGGGGGGCGCAATGAGCAGTTCTTC. The whole variable domain, filled in from reference TRBV7-8 and TRBJ2-1, reads GAGVSQSPRYKVAKRGQDVALRCDPISGHVSLFWYQQALGQGPEFLTYFQNEAQLDKSGLPSDRFFAERPEGSVSTLKIQRTQQEDSAVYLCASSRRLAGGRNEQFFGPGTRLTVL.

CDR3 coding DNA: TGCAGTCCAAGGGGAGTAAGCGCAGATACGCAGTATTTT. Protein sequence: CSPRGVSADTQYF. The rearrangement joins TRBV20-1 to TRBJ2-3; D might be TRBD1 or TRBD2, each matching 5 bases. V was trimmed by 8 bases and J by 4 bases, leaving 16 bases between them. Germline CDR1 DFQATT, CDR2 SNEGSKA (reference sequence). The CDR3 has 13 residues.

Only one count was recorded for this clonotype. One end of the junction is discordant with germline, which a read error may explain. The chain combines TRBV20-1 with TRBJ1-5, with unresolved D. This CDR3 spans 13 amino acids. Germline V gives CDR1 DFQATT, CDR2 SNEGSKA (reference sequence). The CDR3 here is CGASVSFNQPQHF. The CDR3 coding sequence is TGCGGTGCTAGCGTCAGTTTCAATCAGCCCCAGCATTTT.

This clonotype was detected a few times. The rearrangement uses TRBV19 and TRBJ2-1; D ambiguous. Germline lookup yields CDR1 LNHDA and CDR2 SQIVND (reference sequence). Between the trimmed V and J ends, which lost 8 bases and 15 bases, there was a span of 14 bases. This CDR3 spans 10 amino acids. The DNA of the CDR3 is TGTGCCAGTCAACATGGCCCAGGGTTCTTC. Protein product: CASQHGPGFF.

This clonotype was observed once. The junction does not match germline at one end; this may be a read error. The chain carries TRBV28 and TRBJ2-7; D gene ambiguous. The J call may be in error: the DNA end matches TRBJ2-5 better. The CDR3 runs to 16 residues. Germline loops: CDR1 MDHEN, CDR2 SYDVKM. CDR3 residues: CASSINPWKAQGTQYF. The CDR3 region has the DNA TGTGCCAGCAGTATAAACCCGTGGAAGGCCCAAGGGACCCAGTACTTC.

This clonotype was counted a few times. The V call is TRBV6-1, the J call TRBJ1-5; D perhaps matches TRBD1 (5 bases). The CDR3 has 13 amino acids. Germline V gene data show CDR1 as MNHNS and CDR2 as SASEGT. V lost 9 bases and J lost 7, with 16 bases in between. CDR3: CARSHGGEQPQHF. CDR3 sequence (DNA): TGTGCCAGATCCCATGGGGGGGAACAGCCCCAGCATTTT.

CDR3 DNA: TGTGCCAGCAGTTTTTGGTTGGGCCAGGGCAACGAGCAGTACTTC. It yields the protein CASSFWLGQGNEQYF. The rearrangement joins TRBV28 to TRBJ2-7; TRBD1 is a possible D gene (5 bases). The V end lost 3 bases, the J end lost 5 bases, and 17 bases lay between the germline ends. The CDR3 loop spans 15 amino acids. Germline CDR1 and CDR2: MDHEN and SYDVKM.

This chain joins TRBV20-1 and TRBJ2-7; D is perhaps TRBD1 (6 bases). The ends were cut back, 4 bases at V and 0 bases at J, with 16 bases in the middle. The CDR3 is 15 residues long. The germline V gene encodes CDR1 DFQATT and CDR2 SNEGSKA (reference sequence). CDR3 DNA: TGCAGTGCTACTCCCGGTACAGGGAGCTCCTACGAGCAGTACTTC. Amino acids: CSATPGTGSSYEQYF.

This clonotype was observed a few times. This rearrangement joins TRBV6-6 to TRBJ1-5, with a weak D call TRBD1 (5 bases). Trimming removed 10 bases at V and 0 bases at J, with 22 bases between. Germline V lookup: CDR1 MNHNY, CDR2 SVGAGI (reference sequence). The CDR3 is made up of 17 amino acids. CDR3 nucleotide sequence: TGTGCCACCTTCCCCCAGGGTGGGACTTATAGCAATCAGCCCCAGCATTTT. Its translation: CATFPQGGTYSNQPQHF.

The J gene is TRBJ1-6, the V gene TRBV14; D remains unclear. CDR3 length: 15 residues. With 1 base removed from V and 7 bases from J, the gap between germline ends came to 11 bases. Germline CDR1 reads SGHDN; CDR2 reads FVKESK. The CDR3 region has the DNA TGTGCCAGCAGCCAAGCTCAGGCTGGGAATTCACCCCTCCACTTT. Protein sequence: CASSQAQAGNSPLHF.

The chain employs TRBV20-1 and TRBJ2-1; 8 nucleotides match TRBD2. Trimming at V came to 7 bases and at J to 10 bases, leaving 15 bases not matched to a gene. The CDR3 length is 14 residues. CDR1 DFQATT and CDR2 SNEGSKA come from the germline V gene (reference sequence). The CDR3 DNA sequence: TGCAGTGTCCACCTAGCGGGCCCCAGCTACGAGCAGTTCTTC. This translates into CSVHLAGPSYEQFF.

The rearrangement links TRBV5-1 to TRBJ2-1; the D gene is possibly TRBD2 (7 bases). Trimming stripped 4 bases from V and 10 bases from J, with 27 bases between. This CDR3 spans 17 amino acids. Per germline, CDR1 SGHRS and CDR2 YFSETQ. CDR3 DNA: TGCGCCAGCAGCCCGGGGGACTGGCGGGGGCGCGCAGGGGAGCAGTTCTTC. Its protein product is CASSPGDWRGRAGEQFF.

This sequence joins TRBV6-1 and TRBJ1-1; maybe TRBD1 (6 bases). Deletions cut 6 bases from V and 11 bases from J, with 16 bases between. CDR1 and CDR2 from the germline V gene are MNHNS and SASEGT. The CDR3 contains 12 residues. The DNA of the CDR3 is TGTGCCAGCAGGGCGGGACAAGCGTTGGCTTTCTTT. This sequence encodes CASRAGQALAFF.

The chain carries TRBV6-6 and TRBJ1-2, with a tentative D call TRBD1 (6 bases). Germline V CDR1 and CDR2: MNHNY, SVGAGI (reference sequence). This CDR3 contains 17 residues. V dropped 2 bases and J dropped 4 bases, with 20 bases sitting between them. CDR3 DNA: TGTGCCAGCAGTTACACCCCATACCAGGGGTCGGGCTATGGCTACACCTTC. Protein sequence: CASSYTPYQGSGYGYTF.

This clonotype showed up just a few times. One base away lies a much larger clone, so this may be a sequencing read error. The gene calls are TRBV9 and TRBJ1-5; D not resolved. The CDR3 is 13 residues long. Germline assignment: CDR1 SGDLS and CDR2 YYNGEE. The CDR3 loop reads CAGSVGSNQPQHF. DNA of the CDR3: TGTGCCGGCAGCGTAGGTAGCAATCAGCCCCAGCATTTT.

The chain has TRBV20-1 and TRBJ2-3, with D perhaps assigned TRBD1 or TRBD2 (5 bases each). CDR3 length: 16 residues. Germline V gene sequence: CDR1 DFQATT, CDR2 SNEGSKA (reference sequence). V was clipped by 0 bases and J by 1 base, with 14 bases between them. This CDR3 is CSARDPGARGTDTQYF. As DNA, the CDR3 is TGCAGTGCTAGAGATCCCGGGGCGCGCGGCACAGATACGCAGTATTTT.